Listed here is a single T cell receptor beta chain. The antigen is not known. This entry belongs to a study of radiotherapy plus CTLA-4 blockade in lung cancer. On the study more broadly: Objective responses arose in approximately 19% of patients, and around 30% experienced disease control. General observations from the study: TCR clones originating in tumors grew in number in blood after radiotherapy plus ipilimumab. Interferon-beta, together with early blood T cell clone dynamics, reportedly best predicted response.

Sequencing was performed with immunoSEQ multiplex PCR; in TCRdb, only in-frame clones are kept and a portion is missing. The sample holds about 28,000 clones, almost 80% seen once. Ipilimumab-mediated CTLA-4 blockade plus focal radiation was given to patients having chemo-refractory metastatic non-small-cell lung cancer. The TCR sequence derives from a human donor with non-small cell lung cancer who had stable disease on radiotherapy plus ipilimumab. Sample: peripheral blood, taken from a patient treated with radiotherapy plus ipilimumab.

This chain's CDR3 is CASGDRGMNTEAFF. The CDR3 DNA is TGTGCCAGTGGGGACAGGGGGATGAACACTGAAGCTTTCTTT. The chain combines TRBV19 with TRBJ1-1; 11 bases line up with TRBD1. CDR1 and CDR2 (germline): LNHDA, SQIVND (reference sequence). Trimming removed 8 bases from V and 0 bases from J; junction bases left unmatched: 2. This CDR3 is 14 amino acids long.